This TCR beta chain was captured by sequencing in a study of neoadjuvant anti-PD-1 for oral cavity cancer. Regarding the study as a whole: TCR analyses covered only a few patients per response group.

Analysis of PBMCs was direct, with no culture step. Method: immunoSEQ multiplex PCR; TCRdb's copy keeps in-frame clones and lacks some. This table holds some 17,000 clones, 55% to 80% found once. This clone has only one observation. Antigen specificity is unknown. The CDR3 runs 14 residues. In germline, CDR1 is SGHRS, CDR2 YFSETQ. Trimming took 4 bases from V and 7 from J; bases not matched to a gene: 7. The input for sequencing was PBMCs, taken before nivolumab (anti-PD-1) treatment. The J gene is TRBJ2-1, the V gene TRBV5-1; 8 bases fit TRBD1. The sequence was collected from a person between 40 and 79 years old with oral cavity squamous cell carcinoma. The CDR3 protein is CASSVGQGTNEQFF. CDR3 sequence (DNA): TGCGCCAGCAGCGTAGGACAGGGAACGAATGAGCAGTTCTTC.